The entry that follows covers one TCR beta chain sequence. Its antigen is still unknown. PCR was performed using 60 Vbeta and 13 Jbeta primers. In the authors' methods: A later analysis tallied about 80 million unique TCR beta chains, roughly 11 million of them shared. Libraries were prepared by immunoSEQ multiplex PCR; TCRdb keeps only in-frame clonotypes and omits some of them. For V, J and clone size, that table is used; D and trimming come from the DNA. The sample shows about 150,000 clones, around 10% of them seen only once. Nominal health characterized the donors when sampled, though unrecorded immune exposures were likely. This entry belongs to a study of cytomegalovirus exposure and HLA in healthy donors. The length of the CDR3 is 14 residues. Trimming removed 4 bases from V and 5 bases from J, with 14 bases in between. Germline CDR1 MNHEY, CDR2 SVGAGI. Study results and limitations: Most subjects had HLA-A and HLA-B alleles reportedly predicted accurately by TCR beta sequences. Most TCR beta V segments were productive about 90% or about 30% of the time in an earlier analysis.

The TCR comes from a male donor in good health and CMV-seronegative. The specimen was PBMCs. The genes are TRBV6-5 and TRBJ1-1, with D perhaps matching TRBD1 (5 bases). In nucleotides, the CDR3 is TGTGCCAGCAGTTTGGGGGGTTGGGGTACTGAAGCTTTCTTT. It specifies CASSLGGWGTEAFF.